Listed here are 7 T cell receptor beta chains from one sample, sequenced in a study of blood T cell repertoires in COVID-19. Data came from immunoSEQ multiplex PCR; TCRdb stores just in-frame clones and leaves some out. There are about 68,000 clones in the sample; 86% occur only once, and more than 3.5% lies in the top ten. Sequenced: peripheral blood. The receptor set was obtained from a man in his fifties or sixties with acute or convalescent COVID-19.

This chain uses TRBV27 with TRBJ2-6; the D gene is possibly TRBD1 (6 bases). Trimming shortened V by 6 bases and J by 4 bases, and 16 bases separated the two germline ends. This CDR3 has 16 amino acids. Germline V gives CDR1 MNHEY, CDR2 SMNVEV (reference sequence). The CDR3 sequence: CASRQFRGTGANVLTF. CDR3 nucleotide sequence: TGTGCCAGCAGGCAATTCAGGGGTACCGGGGCCAACGTCCTGACTTTC.

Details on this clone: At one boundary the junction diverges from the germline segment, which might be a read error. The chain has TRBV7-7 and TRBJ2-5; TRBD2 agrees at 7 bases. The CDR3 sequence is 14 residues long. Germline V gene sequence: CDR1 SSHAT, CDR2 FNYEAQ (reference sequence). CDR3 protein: CASSFGGWEETQYF. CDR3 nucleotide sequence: TGTGCTAGCAGCTTCGGGGGGTGGGAGGAGACCCAGTACTTC.

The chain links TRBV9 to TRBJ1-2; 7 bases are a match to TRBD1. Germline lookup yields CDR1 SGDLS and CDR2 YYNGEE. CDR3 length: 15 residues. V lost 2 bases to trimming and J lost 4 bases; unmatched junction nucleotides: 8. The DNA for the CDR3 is TGTGCCAGCAGCGTGGAGGCAGGGGGGCTCTATGGCTACACCTTC. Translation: CASSVEAGGLYGYTF.

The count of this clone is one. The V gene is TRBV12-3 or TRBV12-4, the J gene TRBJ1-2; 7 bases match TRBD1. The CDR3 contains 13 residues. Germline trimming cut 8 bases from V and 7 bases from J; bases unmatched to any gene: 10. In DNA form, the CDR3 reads TGTGCCAGCTCGGCTGAGGGGGCGGGTGGCTACACCTTC. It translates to CASSAEGAGGYTF.

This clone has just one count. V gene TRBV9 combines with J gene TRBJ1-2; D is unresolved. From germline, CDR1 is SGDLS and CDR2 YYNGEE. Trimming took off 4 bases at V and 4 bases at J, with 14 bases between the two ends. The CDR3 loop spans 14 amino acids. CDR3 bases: TGTGCCAGCAGCTCGAGAAGCCCCACCTATGGCTACACCTTC. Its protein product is CASSSRSPTYGYTF.

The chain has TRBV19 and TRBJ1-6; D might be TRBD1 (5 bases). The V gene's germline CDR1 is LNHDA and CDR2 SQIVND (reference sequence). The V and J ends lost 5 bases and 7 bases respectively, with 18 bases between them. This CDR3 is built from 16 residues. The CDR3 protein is CASSAFAAGENSPLHF. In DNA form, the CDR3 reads TGTGCCAGTAGTGCTTTCGCAGCGGGGGAAAATTCACCCCTCCACTTT.

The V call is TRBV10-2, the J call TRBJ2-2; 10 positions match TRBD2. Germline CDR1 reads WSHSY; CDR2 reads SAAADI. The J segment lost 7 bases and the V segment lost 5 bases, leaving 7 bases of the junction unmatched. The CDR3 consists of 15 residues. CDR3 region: CASSPSGSSLGELFF. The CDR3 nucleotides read TGCGCCAGCAGTCCTAGCGGGAGCTCGCTCGGGGAGCTGTTTTTT.